One sample yielded the 20 T cell receptor beta chains listed below, sequenced in a study of OX40 agonist ivuxolimab in advanced cancers. TCRdb's table, derived via immunoSEQ multiplex PCR, lists solely in-frame clones and lacks some. The table has around 60,000 clones, roughly 87% seen once. The sample in question was CD4+ or CD8+ T cells sorted from blood, obtained in a trial of the OX40 agonist ivuxolimab. The receptor source for this set is an adult with an advanced solid tumor such as melanoma, head and neck, liver or kidney cancer.

This rearrangement joins TRBV30 to TRBJ1-3; D ambiguous. The ends were cut back, 5 bases at V and 3 bases at J, with 5 bases in the middle. The CDR3 runs 11 residues. The germline gives CDR1 GTSNPN, CDR2 SVGIG (reference sequence). CDR3 DNA sequence: TGTGCCTGGGCACTTGGAAACACCATATATTTT. Translated, it gives CAWALGNTIYF. Filled out from reference TRBV30 and TRBJ1-3, the complete variable domain reads SQTIHQWPATLVQPVGSPLSLECTVEGTSNPNLYWYRQAAGRGLQLLFYSVGIGQISSEVPQNLSASRPQDRQFILSSKKLLLSDSGFYLCAWALGNTIYFGEGSWLTVV.

This rearrangement joins TRBV30 to TRBJ2-2; D is perhaps TRBD2 (6 bases). Germline values: CDR1 GTSNPN, CDR2 SVGIG (reference sequence). Trimming removed 2 bases from V and 6 bases from J, with 13 bases in between. This CDR3 has 14 amino acids. Written as DNA, the CDR3 is TGTGCCTGGAGTCGGGGGAGAGGGGCCGGGGAGCTGTTTTTT. It yields the protein CAWSRGRGAGELFF.

The genes are TRBV5-5 and TRBJ2-7; 7 nucleotides agree with TRBD2. CDR3 size: 14 residues. The J segment lost 6 bases and the V segment lost 4 bases, leaving 10 bases of the junction unmatched. Germline loops: CDR1 SGHKS, CDR2 YYEKEE (reference sequence). CDR3 amino acids: CASSPPGGIFEQYF. CDR3 bases: TGTGCCAGCAGCCCCCCGGGAGGCATCTTCGAGCAGTACTTC.

The gene calls are TRBV19 and TRBJ2-2, with D possibly called TRBD1 or TRBD2 (5 bases each). Germline V gives CDR1 LNHDA, CDR2 SQIVND (reference sequence). V was shortened by 2 bases and J by 6 bases, with 10 bases between the two germline ends. The CDR3 is made up of 14 amino acids. The CDR3 region is CASSIRQGAGELFF. CDR3 nucleotides: TGTGCCAGTAGTATACGTCAGGGAGCCGGGGAGCTGTTTTTT.

The chain uses TRBV19 and TRBJ2-7; D is undetermined. The V end was cut by 3 bases, the J end by 6 bases, with 12 bases between. CDR1 and CDR2 from the germline V gene are LNHDA and SQIVND (reference sequence). The CDR3 spans 13 residues. This chain's CDR3 is CASSMGAASEQYF. CDR3 nucleotide sequence: TGTGCCAGTAGTATGGGTGCGGCAAGCGAGCAGTACTTC.

The chain joins TRBV5-8 to TRBJ2-1; no firm D call. The CDR3 loop spans 11 amino acids. The V gene lost 4 bases and the J gene lost 7 bases, with 6 bases spanning the gap. Germline CDR1 and CDR2: SGHTS and YDEGEE. CDR3 residues: CASSPRNEQFF. The DNA of the CDR3 is TGTGCCAGCAGCCCAAGGAATGAGCAGTTCTTC.

The gene calls are TRBV5-5 and TRBJ2-3, with a weak D call TRBD2 (5 bases). Germline V gene sequence: CDR1 SGHKS, CDR2 YYEKEE (reference sequence). V was shortened by 0 bases and J by 4 bases, with 9 bases between the two germline ends. CDR3 size: 14 residues. As DNA, the CDR3 is TGTGCCAGCAGCTTGGGGGGAGTGCCAGATACGCAGTATTTT. It yields the protein CASSLGGVPDTQYF.

The V call is TRBV6-1, the J call TRBJ1-5; D may be TRBD1 (5 bases). Germline lookup yields CDR1 MNHNS and CDR2 SASEGT. This CDR3 is built from 15 residues. V was pared by 8 bases and J by 3 bases, with 17 bases between. The CDR3 reads CASYPTGTLNQPQHF. Written as DNA, the CDR3 is TGTGCCAGCTACCCGACGGGGACGCTCAATCAGCCCCAGCATTTT.

In its sample, this clone was seen once. The V and J genes are TRBV4-1 and TRBJ1-2; D gene uncertain. Germline lookup yields CDR1 MGHRA and CDR2 YSYEKL. CDR3 size: 14 residues. With 0 bases removed from V and 4 bases from J, the gap between germline ends came to 9 bases. The CDR3 region has the DNA TGCGCCAGCAGCCAAGATTACAGTCCCTATGGCTACACCTTC. Its translation is CASSQDYSPYGYTF.

V usage is TRBV20-1 and J usage is TRBJ1-2; tentative D call: TRBD1 (6 bases). This CDR3 is built from 11 residues. Germline values: CDR1 DFQATT, CDR2 SNEGSKA (reference sequence). V was trimmed by 1 base and J by 12 bases, leaving 12 bases between them. The CDR3 DNA reads as TGCAGTGCTAGAGGTCAAAGGGGGGACACCTTC. Protein sequence: CSARGQRGDTF.

The genes are TRBV18 and TRBJ2-7, with TRBD2 matching 7 bases. With V trimmed by 2 bases and J by 6 bases, 10 bases remained unmatched. The CDR3 is 15 residues long. The germline CDR1 and CDR2 sequences are KGHSH and LQKENI. CDR3 in amino acids: CASSPRTSAAREQYF. The CDR3 coding sequence is TGTGCCAGCTCACCAAGGACTAGTGCAGCGCGCGAGCAGTACTTC.

The chain combines TRBV30 with TRBJ1-5; D remains ambiguous. The germline V gene has CDR1 GTSNPN and CDR2 SVGIG (reference sequence). V lost 3 bases and J lost 3, with 15 bases in between. This CDR3 comprises 15 residues. The CDR3 nucleotides are TGTGCCTGGAGCGCTAAAGGCCTTTTCAATCAGCCCCAGCATTTT. It codes for CAWSAKGLFNQPQHF.

This clone was recorded a few times. The V gene is TRBV28, the J gene TRBJ1-4, with D tentatively TRBD1 (5 bases). The CDR3 contains 15 residues. V dropped 6 bases and J dropped 0 bases, with 11 bases sitting between them. Germline values: CDR1 MDHEN, CDR2 SYDVKM. DNA of the CDR3: TGTGCCAGCAGCCGGACGGGACCAACTAATGAAAAACTGTTTTTT. As protein: CASSRTGPTNEKLFF. The entire variable domain, with the rest obtained from reference TRBV28 and TRBJ1-4, is as follows: DVKVTQSSRYLVKRTGEKVFLECVQDMDHENMFWYRQDPGLGLRLIYFSYDVKMKEKGDIPEGYSVSREKKERFSLILESASTNQTSMYLCASSRTGPTNEKLFFGSGTQLSVL.

The gene calls are TRBV5-6 and TRBJ1-5; D is ambiguous. Germline lookup yields CDR1 SGHDT and CDR2 YYEEEE. This CDR3 spans 12 amino acids. V was pared by 1 base and J by 5 bases, with 4 bases between. This CDR3 is CASSLYDQPQHF. CDR3 in DNA: TGTGCCAGCAGCTTGTATGATCAGCCCCAGCATTTT.

The chain employs TRBV6-1 and TRBJ2-3; TRBD2 aligns across 10 bases. CDR3 size: 15 residues. Losses at the gene ends were 3 bases for V and 6 bases for J; bases not matched to a gene: 6. Germline V gene data show CDR1 as MNHNS and CDR2 as SASEGT. DNA for the CDR3: TGTGCCAGCAGTGACCTAAGCGGGAGGGGTGATACGCAGTATTTT. Translated, it gives CASSDLSGRGDTQYF.

The genes are TRBV11-2 and TRBJ1-2, with D possibly matching TRBD1 (5 bases). Germline V gene lookup returns CDR1 SGHAT and CDR2 FQNNGV. The CDR3 sequence is 13 residues long. V was clipped by 5 bases and J by 2 bases, with 9 bases between them. The CDR3 DNA reads as TGTGCCAGCAGCCCGGGGCAGAACTATGGCTACACCTTC. Protein product: CASSPGQNYGYTF.

The genes are TRBV15 and TRBJ1-2; the D gene is possibly TRBD1 (6 bases). Trimming took off 0 bases at V and 7 bases at J, with 18 bases between the two ends. Germline lookup yields CDR1 LNHNV and CDR2 YYDKDF (reference sequence). The CDR3 length is 16 residues. CDR3 in amino acids: CATSRDRTGKVVGYTF. CDR3 nucleotides: TGTGCCACCAGCAGAGATCGAACAGGGAAGGTGGTTGGCTACACCTTC.

This clone was recorded only once. J is TRBJ1-6 and V is TRBV7-8; a weak D match, TRBD1 (6 bases). Germline loops: CDR1 SGHVS, CDR2 FQNEAQ. Trimming pared 5 bases from V and 7 bases from J, leaving 21 bases between. The CDR3 spans 17 residues. The CDR3: CASSHSAVPGANSPLHF. The CDR3 DNA is TGTGCCAGCAGCCACTCCGCGGTTCCAGGGGCGAATTCACCCCTCCACTTT.

The chain uses TRBV6-6 and TRBJ2-1, with 10 bases identical to TRBD2. In germline, CDR1 is MNHNY, CDR2 SVGAGI (reference sequence). The CDR3 contains 15 residues. The V gene end was trimmed by 2 bases and the J gene end by 8 bases; junction bases not matched to a gene: 6. This chain's CDR3 is CASSYESGRVDEQFF. The CDR3 nucleotides are TGTGCCAGCAGTTACGAGAGCGGGAGGGTGGATGAGCAGTTCTTC.

The rearrangement uses TRBV19 and TRBJ2-3, with 10 nucleotides matching TRBD2. CDR3 length: 16 amino acids. Germline V gene data show CDR1 as LNHDA and CDR2 as SQIVND (reference sequence). The V gene end was trimmed by 5 bases and the J gene end by 1 base; junction bases not matched to a gene: 6. Here the CDR3 reads CASSVSGLAGTDTQYF. The CDR3 region has the DNA TGTGCCAGTAGTGTATCTGGACTAGCGGGCACAGATACGCAGTATTTT.